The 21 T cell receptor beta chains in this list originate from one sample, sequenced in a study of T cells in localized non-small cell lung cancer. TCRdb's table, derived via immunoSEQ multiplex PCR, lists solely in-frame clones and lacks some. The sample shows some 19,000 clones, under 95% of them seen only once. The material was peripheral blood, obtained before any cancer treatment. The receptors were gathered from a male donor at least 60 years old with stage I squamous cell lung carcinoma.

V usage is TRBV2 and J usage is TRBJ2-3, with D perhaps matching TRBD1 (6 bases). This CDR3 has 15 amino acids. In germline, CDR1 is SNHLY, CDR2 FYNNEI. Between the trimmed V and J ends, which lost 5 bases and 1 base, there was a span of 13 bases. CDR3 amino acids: CASSRGGRGTDTQYF. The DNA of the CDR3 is TGTGCCAGCAGTCGAGGGGGTCGTGGCACAGATACGCAGTATTTT.

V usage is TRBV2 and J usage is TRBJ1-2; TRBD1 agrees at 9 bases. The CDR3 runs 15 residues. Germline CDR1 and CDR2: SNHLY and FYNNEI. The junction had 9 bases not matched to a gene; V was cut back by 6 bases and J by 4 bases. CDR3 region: CASSLQGAEGYGYTF. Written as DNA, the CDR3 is TGTGCCAGCAGCCTACAGGGGGCTGAGGGCTATGGCTACACCTTC.

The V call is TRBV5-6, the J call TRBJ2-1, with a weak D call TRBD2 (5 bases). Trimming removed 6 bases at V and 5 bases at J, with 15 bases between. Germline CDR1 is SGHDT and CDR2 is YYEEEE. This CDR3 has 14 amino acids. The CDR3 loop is CASTLTNWNNEQFF. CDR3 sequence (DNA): TGTGCCAGCACCCTGACTAATTGGAACAATGAGCAGTTCTTC.

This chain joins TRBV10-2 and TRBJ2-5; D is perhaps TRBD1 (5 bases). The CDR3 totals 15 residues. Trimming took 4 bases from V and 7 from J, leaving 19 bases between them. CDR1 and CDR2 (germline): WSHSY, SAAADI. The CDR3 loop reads CASSGAADLQGTQYF. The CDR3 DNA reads TGCGCCAGCAGTGGGGCTGCGGACCTGCAGGGGACCCAGTACTTC.

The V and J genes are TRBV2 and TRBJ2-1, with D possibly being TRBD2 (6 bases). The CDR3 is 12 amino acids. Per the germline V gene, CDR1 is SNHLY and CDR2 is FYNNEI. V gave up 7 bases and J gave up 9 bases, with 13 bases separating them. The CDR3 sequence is CASTGSGVEQFF. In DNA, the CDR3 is TGTGCCAGCACCGGGTCGGGGGTTGAGCAGTTCTTC.

The DNA for the CDR3 is TGTGCCAGCAGCCTCACCGGGACTAGCGGAGTCAATGAGCAGTTCTTC. Translated, it gives CASSLTGTSGVNEQFF. The chain joins TRBV7-6 to TRBJ2-1; 11 positions match TRBD2. CDR1 SGHVS and CDR2 FNYEAQ come from the germline V gene. The CDR3 covers 16 residues. The J segment lost 6 bases and the V segment lost 5 bases, leaving 9 bases of the junction unmatched.

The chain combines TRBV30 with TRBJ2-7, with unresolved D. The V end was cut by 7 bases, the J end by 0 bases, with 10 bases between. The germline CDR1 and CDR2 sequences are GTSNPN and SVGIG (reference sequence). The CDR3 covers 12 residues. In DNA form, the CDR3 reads TGTGCCTTTCACCCTAGCTCCTACGAGCAGTACTTC. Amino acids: CAFHPSSYEQYF.

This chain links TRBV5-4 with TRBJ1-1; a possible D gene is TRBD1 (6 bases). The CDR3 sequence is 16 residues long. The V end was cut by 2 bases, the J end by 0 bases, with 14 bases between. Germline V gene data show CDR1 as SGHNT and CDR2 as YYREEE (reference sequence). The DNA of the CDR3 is TGTGCCAGCAGCTTAACTTCGGGGGCGGTGAACACTGAAGCTTTCTTT. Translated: CASSLTSGAVNTEAFF.

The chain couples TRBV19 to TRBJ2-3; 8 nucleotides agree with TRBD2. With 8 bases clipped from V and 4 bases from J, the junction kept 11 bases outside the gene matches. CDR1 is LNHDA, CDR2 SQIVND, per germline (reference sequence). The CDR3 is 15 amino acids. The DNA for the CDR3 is TGTGCCAGTCAATGGGGGAGCGGGAGAGCAGATACGCAGTATTTT. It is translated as CASQWGSGRADTQYF.

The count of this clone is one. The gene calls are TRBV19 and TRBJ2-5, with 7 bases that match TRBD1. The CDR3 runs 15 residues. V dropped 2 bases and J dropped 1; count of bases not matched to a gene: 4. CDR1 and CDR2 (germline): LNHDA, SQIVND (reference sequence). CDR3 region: CASSISRGTQETQYF. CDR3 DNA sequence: TGTGCCAGTAGTATAAGCAGGGGGACCCAAGAGACCCAGTACTTC.

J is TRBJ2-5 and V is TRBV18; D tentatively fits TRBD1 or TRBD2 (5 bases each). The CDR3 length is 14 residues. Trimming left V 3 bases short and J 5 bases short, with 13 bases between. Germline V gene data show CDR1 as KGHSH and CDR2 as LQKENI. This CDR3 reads CASSPPAGTETQYF. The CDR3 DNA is TGTGCCAGCTCACCCCCCGCAGGGACGGAGACCCAGTACTTC.

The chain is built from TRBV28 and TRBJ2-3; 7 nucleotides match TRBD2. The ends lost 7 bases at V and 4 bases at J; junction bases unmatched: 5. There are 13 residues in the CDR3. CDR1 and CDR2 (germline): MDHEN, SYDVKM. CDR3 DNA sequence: TGTGCCAGCACGGGGGGAGGCGCAGATACGCAGTATTTT. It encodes CASTGGGADTQYF.

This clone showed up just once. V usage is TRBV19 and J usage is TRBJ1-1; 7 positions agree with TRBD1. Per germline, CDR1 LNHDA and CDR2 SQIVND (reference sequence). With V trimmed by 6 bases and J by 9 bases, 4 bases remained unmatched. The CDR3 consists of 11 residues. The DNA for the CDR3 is TGTGCCAGTAGGGCAGGGGGTAAAGCTTTCTTT. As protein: CASRAGGKAFF.

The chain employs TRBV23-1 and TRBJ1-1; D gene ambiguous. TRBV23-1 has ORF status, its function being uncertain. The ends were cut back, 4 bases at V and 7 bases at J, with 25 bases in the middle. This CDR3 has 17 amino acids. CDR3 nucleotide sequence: TGCGCCAGCAGTCCCTCTAGGTCAAGATCGCCCCCGGGTGAAGCTTTCTTT. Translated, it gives CASSPSRSRSPPGEAFF.

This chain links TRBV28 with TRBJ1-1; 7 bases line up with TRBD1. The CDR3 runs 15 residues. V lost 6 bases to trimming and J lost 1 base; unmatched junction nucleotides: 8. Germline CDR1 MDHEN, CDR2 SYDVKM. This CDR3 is CASSNTGDRNTEAFF. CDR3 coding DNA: TGTGCCAGCAGCAACACAGGGGACAGGAACACTGAAGCTTTCTTT.

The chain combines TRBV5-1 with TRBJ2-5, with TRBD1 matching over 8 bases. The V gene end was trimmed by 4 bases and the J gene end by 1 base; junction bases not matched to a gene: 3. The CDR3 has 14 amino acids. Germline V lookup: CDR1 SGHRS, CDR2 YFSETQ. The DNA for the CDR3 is TGCGCCAGCAGCCCAGGACAGGGCCAAGAGACCCAGTACTTC. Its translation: CASSPGQGQETQYF.

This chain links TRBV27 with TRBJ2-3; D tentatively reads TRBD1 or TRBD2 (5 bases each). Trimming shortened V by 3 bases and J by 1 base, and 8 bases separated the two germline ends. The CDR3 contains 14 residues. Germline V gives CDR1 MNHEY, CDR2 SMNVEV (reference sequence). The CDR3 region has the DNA TGTGCCAGCAGTTTCTTGGGGGGCACAGATACGCAGTATTTT. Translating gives CASSFLGGTDTQYF.

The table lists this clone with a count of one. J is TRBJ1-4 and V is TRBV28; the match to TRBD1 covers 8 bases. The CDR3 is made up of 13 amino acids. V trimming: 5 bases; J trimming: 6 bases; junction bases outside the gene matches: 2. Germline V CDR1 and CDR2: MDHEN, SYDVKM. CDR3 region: CASSQDRDEKLFF. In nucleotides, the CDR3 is TGTGCCAGCAGTCAGGACAGGGATGAAAAACTGTTTTTT.

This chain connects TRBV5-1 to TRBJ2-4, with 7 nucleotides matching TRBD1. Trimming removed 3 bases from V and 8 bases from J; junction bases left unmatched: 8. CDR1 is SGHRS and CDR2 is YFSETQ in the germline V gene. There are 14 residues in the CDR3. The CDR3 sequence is CASSSGPQGDIQYF. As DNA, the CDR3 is TGCGCCAGCAGCTCGGGACCTCAGGGGGACATTCAGTACTTC.

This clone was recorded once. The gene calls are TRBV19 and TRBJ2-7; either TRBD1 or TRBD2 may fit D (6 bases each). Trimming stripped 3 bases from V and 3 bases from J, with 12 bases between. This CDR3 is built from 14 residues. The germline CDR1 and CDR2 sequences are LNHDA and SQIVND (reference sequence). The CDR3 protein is CASSMGGPIYEQYF. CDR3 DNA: TGTGCCAGTAGTATGGGGGGCCCTATCTACGAGCAGTACTTC. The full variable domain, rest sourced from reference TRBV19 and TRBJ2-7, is DGGITQSPKYLFRKEGQNVTLSCEQNLNHDAMYWYRQDPGQGLRLIYYSQIVNDFQKGDIAEGYSVSREKKESFPLTVTSAQKNPTAFYLCASSMGGPIYEQYFGPGTRLTVT.

The CDR3 sequence is CASSYEFQFGYTF. The CDR3 nucleotides read TGTGCCAGCAGTTACGAGTTTCAGTTTGGCTACACCTTC. The rearrangement joins TRBV6-5 to TRBJ1-2; D ambiguous. V lost 2 bases to trimming and J lost 7 bases, with 11 bases between them. Germline CDR1 and CDR2: MNHEY and SVGAGI. The CDR3 spans 13 residues.